The rows below give T cell receptor beta chains drawn from one sample of a study of T cell responses to AZD1222 COVID-19 vaccine. Only in-frame clones appear in the TCRdb table, and some are missing; sequencing was by immunoSEQ multiplex PCR. The repertoire holds about 140,000 clones, with 85% to 90% as singletons. The sequencing here drew on peripheral blood, taken 28 days after the second AZD1222 dose. The receptor set was obtained from an adult who received the AZD1222 COVID-19 vaccine. The CDR3 runs from the conserved cysteine through the conserved F or W. Each record gives: clone size, D gene, V gene, J gene, CDR3 DNA, CDR3 protein. D genes are given only for firm matches. A row's size may be missing; if present it is once, few, many or a size class.

NA	NA	TRBV5-1	TRBJ2-4	TGCGCCAGCAGCCTAGGGATCCAAGGGAACATTCAGTACTTC	CASSLGIQGNIQYF
NA	TRBD1	TRBV6-5	TRBJ2-5	TGTGCCATTCCGGGACAGGGGGCGCGAGAGACCCAGTACTTC	CAIPGQGARETQYF
NA	NA	TRBV7-2	TRBJ2-5	TGTGCCAGCTCGATAGGATCCCTACAAGAGACCCAGTACTTC	CASSIGSLQETQYF
NA	TRBD1	TRBV5-1	TRBJ1-2	TGCGCCAGCAGCTTGGCGACAGGGGCGAACTATGGCTACACCTTC	CASSLATGANYGYTF
NA	NA	TRBV28	TRBJ1-2	TGTGCCAGCAGCTCGAACTATGGCTACACCTTC	CASSSNYGYTF
NA	NA	TRBV18	TRBJ2-1	TGTGCCAGCTCACTGGACAGCTACAATGAGCAGTTCTTC	CASSLDSYNEQFF
once	TRBD1	TRBV28	TRBJ1-1	TGTGCCAGCGAGGGACAGGGGGGGGTGAACACTGAAGCTTTCTTT	CASEGQGGVNTEAFF
few	NA	TRBV6-5	TRBJ2-3	TGTGCCAGCGGGAAATTACCCACAGATACGCAGTATTTT	CASGKLPTDTQYF
NA	NA	TRBV6-5	TRBJ2-1	TGTGCCAGCAGTTACTCGATAGTAGAGGGTCAAAATGAGCAGTTCTTC	CASSYSIVEGQNEQFF
NA	NA	TRBV7-3	TRBJ1-1	TGTGCCAGCAGCTTAACGCAGGTCAGTAGACCTGAAGCTTTCTTT	CASSLTQVSRPEAFF
few	TRBD2	TRBV5-1	TRBJ2-3	TGCGCCAGCAGCGCCCTGGGACTAGCGGCCCCCACAGATACGCAGTATTTT	CASSALGLAAPTDTQYF
NA	NA	TRBV3-1/TRBV3-2	TRBJ2-7	TGTGCCAGCAGCCAAGGAGCTTCCATTCGCGAGCAGTACTTC	CASSQGASIREQYF
NA	NA	TRBV5-4	TRBJ2-1	TGTGCCAGCAGCTCAGGGCAGAACTATGAGCAGTTCTTC	CASSSGQNYEQFF
few	TRBD2	TRBV19	TRBJ2-1	TGTGCCAGTAGTCGGACTAGCGGGAGTTTCGATGAGCAGTTCTTC	CASSRTSGSFDEQFF
few	NA	TRBV12-3/TRBV12-4	TRBJ1-6	TGTGCCAGCAGTTTGGCCGCAGATTCAGCCCTCCACTTT	CASSLAADSALHF
NA	TRBD1	TRBV11-2	TRBJ1-6	TGTGCCAGCAGCCCCAATCACGGAGGGGGCGCATCTAATTCACCCCTCCACTTT	CASSPNHGGGASNSPLHF
NA	TRBD1	TRBV6-2/TRBV6-3	TRBJ2-5	TGTGCCAGCAGTCCCGGGACAGGGGGCCTCGGGACCCAGTACTTC	CASSPGTGGLGTQYF
once	NA	TRBV27	TRBJ2-7	TGTGCCAGCAGTGCAAGGGGAACAGGGCAGTACTTC	CASSARGTGQYF
NA	TRBD1	TRBV4-1	TRBJ1-1	TGCGCCAGCAGCGATGACAGGGTTGGAACTGAAGCTTTCTTT	CASSDDRVGTEAFF
NA	NA	TRBV30	TRBJ1-1	TGTGCCTGGAGTGTAACGCTGACCGAAGCTTTCTTT	CAWSVTLTEAFF
NA	NA	TRBV6-2/TRBV6-3	TRBJ2-7	TGTGCCAGCAGTCGGACAGTTTCCTACGAGCAGTACTTC	CASSRTVSYEQYF
NA	NA	TRBV29-1	TRBJ2-3	TGCAGCGTTGGGACAGAGCTCACAGATACGCAGTATTTT	CSVGTELTDTQYF
NA	NA	TRBV19	TRBJ1-3	TGTGCCAGTAGCCCCGCAGCTGGAAACACCATATATTTT	CASSPAAGNTIYF
NA	NA	TRBV7-8	TRBJ1-3	TGTGCCAGCGCGCGGGCAGGGACTGGAAACACCATATATTTT	CASARAGTGNTIYF
NA	NA	TRBV2	TRBJ1-1	TGTGCCAGCGGTCCGAGGCCGAACACTGAAGCTTTCTTT	CASGPRPNTEAFF
NA	NA	TRBV19	TRBJ2-2	TGTGCCAGTATAGCTCGGGGGCCTAACACCGGGGAGCTGTTTTTT	CASIARGPNTGELFF
NA	TRBD1	TRBV2	TRBJ2-5	TGTGCCACCACGGGACAGGGTAACGCGGAGACCCAGTACTTC	CATTGQGNAETQYF
once	TRBD1	TRBV6-5	TRBJ1-2	TGTACGGGTGACAGGGGAGGTCAGGACTATGGCTACACCTTC	CTGDRGGQDYGYTF
NA	NA	TRBV4-1	TRBJ1-6	TGCGCCAGCAGCCAACCCCAAGACGGGGGAAATTCACCCCTCCACTTT	CASSQPQDGGNSPLHF
NA	TRBD1	TRBV7-2	TRBJ1-2	TGTGCCAGCAGAAAAGGGACAGGGCATGGCTACACCTTC	CASRKGTGHGYTF
NA	NA	TRBV19	TRBJ1-5	TGTGCCAGTAGTCAAGGACAGAATAGCAATCAGCCCCAGCATTTT	CASSQGQNSNQPQHF
NA	NA	TRBV3-1/TRBV3-2	TRBJ1-6	TGTGCCAGCAGCCACGGAAAGAAAGTACATAATTCACCCCTCCACTTT	CASSHGKKVHNSPLHF
NA	NA	TRBV19	TRBJ1-5	TGTGCCAGTAGTCAGGGTGGGGGTGGCAATCAGCCCCAGCATTTT	CASSQGGGGNQPQHF
NA	TRBD1	TRBV5-6	TRBJ1-2	TGTGCCAGCGCCCTACAGGGGAGCTATGGCTACACCTTC	CASALQGSYGYTF
NA	NA	TRBV29-1	TRBJ1-1	TGCAGCGTTGCGATACAGGGTTCCGACACTGAAGCTTTCTTT	CSVAIQGSDTEAFF
NA	NA	TRBV27	TRBJ1-5	TGTGCCAGCAGTCCTACAAATGTACAATCTGTGGGGGATCAGCCCCAGCATTTT	CASSPTNVQSVGDQPQHF
NA	NA	TRBV28	TRBJ1-2	TGTGCCAGCAGTATGGGGGGGGCGTATTTTTTTGATGGCTACACCTTC	CASSMGGAYFFDGYTF
NA	NA	TRBV11-3	TRBJ1-1	TGTGCCAGCAGCTCAAATTTTGACACTGAAGCTTTCTTT	CASSSNFDTEAFF
NA	TRBD1	TRBV3-1/TRBV3-2	TRBJ1-2	TGTGCCAGCAGCCTGGCCCCAGGGGGAGGCTACACCTTC	CASSLAPGGGYTF